A single sample gave rise to the 16 T cell receptor beta chains below, sequenced in a study of T cells after yellow fever vaccination. Each CDR3 protein is one row after TCRdb ran MiXCR on the 5' RACE reads. The data show about 340,000 distinct CDR3 sequences, with 7.5% to 9% seen just once and roughly 18% held by the top ten. The source material was PBMCs, sampled on the day of the first yellow fever vaccination. These receptors were obtained from a man between 18 and 29 years old who received the YFV17D yellow fever vaccine.

This clonotype was detected ten times or more. This sequence joins TRBV5-1 and TRBJ2-7; D is tentatively TRBD1 or TRBD2 (5 bases each). Germline V gene lookup returns CDR1 SGHRS and CDR2 YFSETQ. Trimming removed 0 bases at V and 0 bases at J, with 13 bases between. The CDR3 is 16 residues long. As DNA, the CDR3 is TGCGCCAGCAGCTTGGCCTACGGGGCGAGCTCCTACGAGCAGTACGTC. Amino acids: CASSLAYGASSYEQYV.

This clonotype was picked up a small number of times. The V gene is TRBV5-4, the J gene TRBJ2-2; 7 nucleotides line up with TRBD1. CDR1 is SGHNT and CDR2 is YYREEE in the germline V gene (reference sequence). CDR3 size: 16 residues. V was clipped by 5 bases and J by 0 bases; unmatched bases: 7. CDR3 DNA sequence: TGTGCCAGCAGACCAACGACAGGGACGAACACCGGGGAGCTGTTTTTT. This codes for CASRPTTGTNTGELFF.

This sequence joins TRBV7-2 and TRBJ2-5, with TRBD2 identical over 9 bases. The CDR3 has 16 residues. V gave up 5 bases and J gave up 0 bases; unmatched junction bases: 7. Germline V gene sequence: CDR1 SGHTA, CDR2 FQGNSA. CDR3 protein: CASSRIAGANQETQYF. CDR3 DNA: TGTGCCAGCAGCCGTATAGCGGGGGCCAACCAAGAGACCCAGTACTTC.

This rearrangement joins TRBV18 to TRBJ2-5, with 9 bases fitting TRBD1. The CDR3 covers 15 residues. CDR1 and CDR2 from the germline V gene are KGHSH and LQKENI. J gave up 4 bases and V 2 bases, and 5 bases lay outside the gene matches. DNA of the CDR3: TGTGCCAGCTCACCAAGGACAGGGGTCCGAGAGACCCAGTACTTC. Its translation is CASSPRTGVRETQYF.

In this sample, this clonotype turned up a few times. The chain carries TRBV29-1 and TRBJ2-5, with D uncertain. Germline V gives CDR1 SQVTM, CDR2 ANQGSEA. This CDR3 contains 14 residues. Trimming left V 3 bases short and J 0 bases short, with 11 bases between. DNA for the CDR3: TGCAGCGTTGAGGACGGCTGGTACCAAGAGACCCAGTACTTC. It yields the protein CSVEDGWYQETQYF.

This clonotype was observed a handful of times. This rearrangement joins TRBV4-3 to TRBJ2-7, with D tentatively TRBD1 or TRBD2 (5 bases each). The CDR3 contains 15 residues. Trimming removed 0 bases from V and 0 bases from J, with 9 bases in between. Germline V gene data show CDR1 as LGHNA and CDR2 as YSLEER. CDR3 sequence (DNA): TGCGCCAGCAGCCAAGAAGAGGGGAGCTCCTACGAGCAGTACTTC. Its protein is CASSQEEGSSYEQYF.

With respect to this clonotype: One junction end disagrees with the germline gene, perhaps due to a read error. The V call is TRBV6-1, the J call TRBJ2-5; 8 nucleotides match TRBD2. The CDR3 spans 15 residues. CDR1 and CDR2 (germline): MNHNS, SASEGT. CDR3 nucleotides: TGTGCCAGCAGCGAAGCGGGACTAGGGGAAGAGACCCAGTACTTC. This codes for CASSEAGLGEETQYF.

This clonotype came up a few times. V gene TRBV4-1 combines with J gene TRBJ2-4, with unresolved D. This CDR3 has 17 amino acids. V was shortened by 0 bases and J by 1 base, with 13 bases between the two germline ends. The germline V gene has CDR1 MGHRA and CDR2 YSYEKL. The CDR3 coding sequence is TGCGCCAGCAGCCAAGACAGTGATGAATGGGCCAAAAACATTCAGTACTTC. Residues: CASSQDSDEWAKNIQYF.

This clonotype was recorded at least ten times. The gene calls are TRBV6-6 and TRBJ2-1; 10 bases match TRBD1. CDR1 is MNHNY and CDR2 is SVGAGI in the germline V gene (reference sequence). The CDR3 is 11 residues long. J lost 16 bases, V lost 5 bases, and 5 bases had no gene match. CDR3 protein: CASSPGTGDFF. The CDR3 nucleotides read TGTGCCAGCAGTCCCGGGACAGGGGATTTCTTC.

This clonotype occurred a few times. The V gene is TRBV5-1, the J gene TRBJ2-2, with D unresolved. The CDR3 covers 16 residues. Germline CDR1 is SGHRS and CDR2 is YFSETQ. The germline V and J ends were trimmed by 2 bases and 2 bases, with 13 bases remaining between them. CDR3 residues: CASSLVTQSNTGELFF. The CDR3 bases are TGCGCCAGCAGCTTAGTAACACAGTCTAACACCGGGGAGCTGTTTTTT.

This chain connects TRBV6-2 or TRBV6-3 to TRBJ2-3; the D is unclear. Trimming stripped 6 bases from V and 10 bases from J, with 8 bases between. This CDR3 has 10 amino acids. The germline V gene encodes CDR1 MNHEY and CDR2 SVGEGT. Here the CDR3 reads CASSSEAQYF. For the CDR3, the DNA is TGTGCCAGCAGCTCCGAGGCGCAGTATTTT.

There are many counts of this clonotype. The chain combines TRBV29-1 with TRBJ2-5; D call uncertain. CDR3 size: 11 residues. V shed 3 bases and J shed 5 bases, with 7 bases lying between them. Germline V gene sequence: CDR1 SQVTM, CDR2 ANQGSEA. CDR3 region: CSVETTETQYF. The CDR3 coding sequence is TGCAGCGTTGAGACCACGGAGACCCAGTACTTC. The full variable domain, rest sourced from reference TRBV29-1 and TRBJ2-5, is SAVISQKPSRDICQRGTSLTIQCQVDSQVTMMFWYRQQPGQSLTLIATANQGSEATYESGFVIDKFPISRPNLTFSTLTVSNMSPEDSSIYLCSVETTETQYFGPGTRLLVL.

In its sample, this clonotype was seen once. The junction departs from the called germline gene at one end, perhaps through a read error. CDR3 nucleotide sequence: TGCAGCGTATTAAATGAAAAACAGTTTTTT. It encodes CSVLNEKQFF. The V gene is TRBV29-1, the J gene TRBJ1-4, with no clear D. CDR3 length equals 10 residues. Per the germline V gene, CDR1 is SQVTM and CDR2 is ANQGSEA.

In its sample, this clonotype was seen a few times. The chain is built from TRBV7-3 and TRBJ1-6; no definite D call. Germline-derived CDR1 and CDR2 are SGHTA and FQGTGA. CDR3 length: 16 amino acids. Trimming stripped 5 bases from V and 0 bases from J, with 11 bases between. CDR3 nucleotide sequence: TGTGCCAGCAGCCTGTCAAGGAGCTCCTATAATTCACCCCTCCACTTT. It specifies CASSLSRSSYNSPLHF.

This clonotype has a handful of counts. CDR3 protein: CASSSGGQGSYEQYF. CDR3 DNA sequence: TGTGCCAGCAGCTCCGGGGGACAGGGCTCCTACGAGCAGTACTTC. The chain has TRBV11-3 and TRBJ2-7; 9 bases fit TRBD1. CDR3 size: 15 residues. Unmatched junction bases numbered 4, after V lost 4 bases and J lost 0 bases. Germline CDR1 is SGHNT and CDR2 is YENEEA.

The V and J genes are TRBV19 and TRBJ2-3; the D gene could be TRBD1 or TRBD2 (5 bases each). Germline assignment: CDR1 LNHDA and CDR2 SQIVND (reference sequence). V was cut by 3 bases and J by 1 base, with 14 bases left in between. The CDR3 sequence is 16 residues long. The CDR3 sequence is CASSIRDPIRTDTQYF. CDR3 nucleotides: TGTGCCAGTAGTATCCGGGACCCGATACGCACAGATACGCAGTATTTT.